This TCR beta chain derives from a study of T-cell memory formation after mild COVID-19 listed by TCRdb under 2021. In terms of the full investigation: Most TCR sequence clusters were specific to one of the two donors. In a couple of donors, T-cell clones that expanded and contracted after mild COVID-19 were followed by sequencing TCRalpha and TCRbeta repertoires longitudinally. The cohort was made up of two young adult volunteers, one female and one male, who were previously healthy. Overall results and qualifications from the work: Some responding clones were detected in pre-infection memory, which suggested that pre-existing cross-reactive memory T cells had joined the SARS-CoV-2 response. Balanced CD4/CD8 phenotypes were observed for clones contracting from day 15 to 85, whereas a bias towards CD4+ was observed for a second wave of clones expanding from day 15 to 37. The study covered only a couple of mild cases, and larger cohorts including severe cases with pre-infection samples were considered necessary. SARS-CoV-2 specificity of the second-wave clones peaking on day 37 was not confirmed. Contracting CD4+ clones were located mainly in the CM and EM memory subsets, whereas CD8+ clones were found to be enriched in EMRA.

This clonotype has a count of ten or more. No cognate antigen has been identified for it. No base quality values were provided; no much bigger clone lies one nucleotide off. The instrument was an Illumina NovaSeq 6000. TCRalpha and TCRbeta cDNA libraries were constructed by 5'RACE with constant-segment primers, with sample barcodes and unique molecular identifiers being introduced. Trizol reagent was used to extract RNA from every sample. Library amplification was performed in two PCR steps, and a second sample barcode and Illumina TruSeq adapters were introduced in the second step. Sequencing of the libraries was done on an Illumina NovaSeq, producing 2 x 150 bp paired-end reads. In the paper's pipeline: With migec v1.2.7, reads were demultiplexed and then collapsed into UMI-guided consensus sequences. Using mixcr v2.1.11, UMI consensuses were aligned to TRA and TRB V and J templates and then assembled into clonotypes. Clonotypes were classified as expanded or contracted when called significant by both edgeR and NoisET, with noise models trained on biological replicates. For edgeR calls, the cutoffs were a false discovery rate-adjusted p below 0.01 and a log2 fold-change threshold of 1. As an exploratory analysis of dynamics, max-normalized trajectories of the 1000 most abundant clonotypes were examined by PCA with hierarchical clustering. Each responding clone was given a CD4 or CD8 phenotype based on the CD4+ and CD8+ repertoires, which had been sequenced separately. In-frame beta chains were kept once TCRdb had trimmed the public reads at Q25 with fastp and called clones with MiXCR. One record per CDR3 amino acid sequence lists the most common genes and DNA. TCRdb's processing, not the authors', yielded these V and J calls. The sample table contains just over 50,000 distinct CDR3 sequences; only one count was recorded for 9.3% of them. The ten biggest clones cover 12% of the sample.

The CDR3 spans 14 residues, from the cysteine through the phenylalanine. Just CDR3 DNA is preserved here, 42 bases in frame from base 1. V gives up 1 base and J gives up 7 bases, and the segment between their germline ends measures 9 bases. From a lookup of the germline V gene, CDR1 and CDR2 are SGHRS and YFSETQ. Ficoll-Paque density gradient centrifugation was used to isolate PBMCs. Material: PBMCs or a T cell subset sorted from them (not recorded which). The chain employs TRBV5-1 and TRBJ1-6, with TRBD1 as a weak D call on 6 bases. This receptor was identified in an adult woman who had mild COVID-19 (a few samples of this study predate the infection). The sample titles of this study are shuffled in the database, so cell type and time point are left out; the donor was told from shared clones. CDR3 loop: CASSLTGPNSPLHF. In nucleotides, the sequence is TGCGCCAGCAGCTTGACAGGGCCAAATTCACCCCTCCACTTT. Supplemented by the reference TRBV5-1 and TRBJ1-6 proteins around the CDR3, the complete variable domain is KAGVTQTPRYLIKTRGQQVTLSCSPISGHRSVSWYQQTPGQGLQFLFEYFSETQRNKGNFPGRFSGRQFSNSRSEMNVSTLELGDSALYLCASSLTGPNSPLHFGNGTRLTVT.